This TCR beta chain stems from a study of immune cell composition in non-small cell lung cancer. Clones were sequenced by immunoSEQ multiplex PCR, and TCRdb holds only the in-frame ones, with some missing. The table records roughly 970 clones, roughly 74% of them present only once. Concerning this clone: Its antigen is as yet unknown.

Study conclusions and caveats: Smoking pack-years did not significantly correlate with tumour TCR-beta clonality. TIL tumour reactivity correlated with maximal tumour-associated clone frequency in adenocarcinoma. About 80% of squamous and around 34% of adenocarcinoma cases had tumour-associated clones >0.5%. Shared sequences between tumour-reactive and dominant in vivo clones were not proven.

Normal lung sampling was at least 3 cm from the tumour, as distant as possible. The germline V gene encodes CDR1 SGDLS and CDR2 YYNGEE. The V end was cut by 1 base, the J end by 0 bases, with 11 bases between. The CDR3 sequence is 16 residues long. The rearrangement uses TRBV9 and TRBJ1-3, with D unresolved. This receptor was identified in a human donor with non-small cell lung cancer. Specimen: non-adjacent lung tissue. The CDR3 DNA reads as TGTGCCAGCAGCGTAAACCCACGGAGCTCTGGAAACACCATATATTTT. Translated, it gives CASSVNPRSSGNTIYF.